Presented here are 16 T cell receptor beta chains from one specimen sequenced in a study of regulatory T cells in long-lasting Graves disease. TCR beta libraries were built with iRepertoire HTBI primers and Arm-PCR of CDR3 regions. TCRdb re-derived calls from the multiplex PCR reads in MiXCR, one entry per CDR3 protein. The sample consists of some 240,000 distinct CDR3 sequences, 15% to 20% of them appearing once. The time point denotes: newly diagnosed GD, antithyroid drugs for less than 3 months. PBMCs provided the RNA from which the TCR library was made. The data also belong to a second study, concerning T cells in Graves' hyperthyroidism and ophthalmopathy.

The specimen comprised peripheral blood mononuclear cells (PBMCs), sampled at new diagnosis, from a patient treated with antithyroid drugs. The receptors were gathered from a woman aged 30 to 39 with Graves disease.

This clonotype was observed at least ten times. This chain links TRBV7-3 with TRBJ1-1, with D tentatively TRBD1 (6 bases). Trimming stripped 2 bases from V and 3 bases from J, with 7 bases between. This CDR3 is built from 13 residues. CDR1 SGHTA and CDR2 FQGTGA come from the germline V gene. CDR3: CASSLRTDTEAFF. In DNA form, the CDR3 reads TGTGCCAGCAGCTTACGGACAGACACTGAAGCTTTCTTT. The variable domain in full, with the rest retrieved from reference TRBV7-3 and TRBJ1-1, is GAGVSQTPSNKVTEKGKYVELRCDPISGHTALYWYRQSLGQGPEFLIYFQGTGAADDSGLPNDRFFAVRPEGSVSTLKIQRTERGDSAVYLCASSLRTDTEAFFGQGTRLTVV.

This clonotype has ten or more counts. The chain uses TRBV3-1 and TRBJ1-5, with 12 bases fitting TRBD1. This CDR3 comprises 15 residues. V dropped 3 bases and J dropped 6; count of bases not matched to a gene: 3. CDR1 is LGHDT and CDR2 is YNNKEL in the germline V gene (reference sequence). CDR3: CASSQGDRGRQPQHF. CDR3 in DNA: TGTGCCAGCAGCCAGGGGGACAGGGGGCGTCAGCCCCAGCATTTT.

CDR3 amino acids: CASSPRAGRSTDTQYF. The CDR3 region has the DNA TGTGCCAGCAGCCCCCGAGCGGGGAGAAGCACAGATACGCAGTATTTT. The chain joins TRBV9 to TRBJ2-3; 7 nucleotides agree with TRBD2. This CDR3 spans 16 amino acids. J was trimmed by 0 bases and V by 4 bases; bases with no gene match: 8. Germline V gene data show CDR1 as SGDLS and CDR2 as YYNGEE. The full variable domain, with the rest looked up from reference TRBV9 and TRBJ2-3, is DSGVTQTPKHLITATGQRVTLRCSPRSGDLSVYWYQQSLDQGLQFLIQYYNGEERAKGNILERFSAQQFPDLHSELNLSSLELGDSALYFCASSPRAGRSTDTQYFGPGTRLTVL.

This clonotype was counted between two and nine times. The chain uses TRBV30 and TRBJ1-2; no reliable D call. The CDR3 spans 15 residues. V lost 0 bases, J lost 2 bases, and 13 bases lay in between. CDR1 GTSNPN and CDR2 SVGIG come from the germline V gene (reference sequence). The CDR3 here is CAWSVIRGRNYGYTF. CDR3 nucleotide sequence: TGTGCCTGGAGTGTAATCCGGGGTAGGAACTATGGCTACACCTTC.

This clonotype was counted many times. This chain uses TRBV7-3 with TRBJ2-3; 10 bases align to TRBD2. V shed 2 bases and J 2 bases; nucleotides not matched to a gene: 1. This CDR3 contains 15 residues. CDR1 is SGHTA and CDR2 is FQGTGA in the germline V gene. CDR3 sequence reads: CASSLLAGATDTQYF. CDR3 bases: TGTGCCAGCAGCTTACTAGCGGGGGCCACAGATACGCAGTATTTT.

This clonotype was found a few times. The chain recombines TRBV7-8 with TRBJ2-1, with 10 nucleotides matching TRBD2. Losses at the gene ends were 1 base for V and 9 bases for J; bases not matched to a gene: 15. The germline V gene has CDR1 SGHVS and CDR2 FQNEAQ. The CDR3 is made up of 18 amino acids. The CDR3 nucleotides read TGTGCCAGCAGCTTAGGTGCGCTAGCGGGAGTATCGTCGGGTGAGCAGTTCTTC. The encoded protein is CASSLGALAGVSSGEQFF. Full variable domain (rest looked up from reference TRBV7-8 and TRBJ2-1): GAGVSQSPRYKVAKRGQDVALRCDPISGHVSLFWYQQALGQGPEFLTYFQNEAQLDKSGLPSDRFFAERPEGSVSTLKIQRTQQEDSAVYLCASSLGALAGVSSGEQFFGPGTRLTVL.

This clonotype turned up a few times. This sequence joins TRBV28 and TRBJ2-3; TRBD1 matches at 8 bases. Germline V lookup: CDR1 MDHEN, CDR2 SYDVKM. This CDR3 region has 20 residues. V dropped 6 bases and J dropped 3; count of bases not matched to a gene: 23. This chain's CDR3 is CASRGRGSRWTGFRTDTQYF. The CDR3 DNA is TGTGCCAGCAGGGGAAGGGGCAGCCGCTGGACAGGGTTTCGTACAGATACGCAGTATTTT.

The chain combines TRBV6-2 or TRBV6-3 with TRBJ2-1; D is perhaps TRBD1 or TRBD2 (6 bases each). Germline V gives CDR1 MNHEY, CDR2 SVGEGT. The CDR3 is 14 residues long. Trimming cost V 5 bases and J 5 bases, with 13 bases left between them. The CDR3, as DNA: TGTGCCAGCAGTGAGGGGGGTGCCAACAATGAGCAGTTCTTC. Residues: CASSEGGANNEQFF.

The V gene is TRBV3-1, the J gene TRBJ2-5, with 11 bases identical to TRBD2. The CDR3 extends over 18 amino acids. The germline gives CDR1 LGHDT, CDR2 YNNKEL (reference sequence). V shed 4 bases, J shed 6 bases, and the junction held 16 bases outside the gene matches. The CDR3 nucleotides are TGTGCCAGCAGCCCCAGAGTAGCGGGAGGGGTGGGTCCTAAGACCCAGTACTTC. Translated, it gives CASSPRVAGGVGPKTQYF.

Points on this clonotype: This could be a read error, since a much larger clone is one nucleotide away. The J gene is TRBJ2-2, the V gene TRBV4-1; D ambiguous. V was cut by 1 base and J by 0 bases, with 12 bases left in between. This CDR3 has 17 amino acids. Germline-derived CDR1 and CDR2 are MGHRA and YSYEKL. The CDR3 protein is CASSQGGFQSNTGELFF. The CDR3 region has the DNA TGCGCCAGCAGCCAAGGGGGTTTTCAGTCGAACACCGGGGAGCTGTTTTTT.

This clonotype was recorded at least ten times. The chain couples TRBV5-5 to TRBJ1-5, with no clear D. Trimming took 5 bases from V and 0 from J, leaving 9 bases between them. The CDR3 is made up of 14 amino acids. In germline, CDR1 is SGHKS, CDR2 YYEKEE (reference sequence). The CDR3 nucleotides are TGTGCCAGCAGACCGGGAATTAGCAATCAGCCCCAGCATTTT. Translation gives CASRPGISNQPQHF.

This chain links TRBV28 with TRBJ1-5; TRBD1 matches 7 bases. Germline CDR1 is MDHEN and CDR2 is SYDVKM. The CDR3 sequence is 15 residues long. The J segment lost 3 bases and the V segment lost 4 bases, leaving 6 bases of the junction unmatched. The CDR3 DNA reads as TGTGCCAGCAGTTCCGGGACAGCTTTCAATCAGCCCCAGCATTTT. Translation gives CASSSGTAFNQPQHF.

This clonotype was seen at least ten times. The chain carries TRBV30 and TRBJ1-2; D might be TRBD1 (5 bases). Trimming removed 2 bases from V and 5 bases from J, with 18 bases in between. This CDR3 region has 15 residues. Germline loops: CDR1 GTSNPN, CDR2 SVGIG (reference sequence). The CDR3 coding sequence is TGTGCCTGGAGTCCCCCTGGGGGGACTACTTATGGCTACACCTTC. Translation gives CAWSPPGGTTYGYTF.

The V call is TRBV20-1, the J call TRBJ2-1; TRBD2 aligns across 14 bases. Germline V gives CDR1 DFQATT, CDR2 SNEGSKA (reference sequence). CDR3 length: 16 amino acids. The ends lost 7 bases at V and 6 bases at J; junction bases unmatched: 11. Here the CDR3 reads CSVKGLAGVHGNEQFF. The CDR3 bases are TGCAGTGTGAAGGGACTAGCGGGGGTCCATGGCAATGAGCAGTTCTTC.

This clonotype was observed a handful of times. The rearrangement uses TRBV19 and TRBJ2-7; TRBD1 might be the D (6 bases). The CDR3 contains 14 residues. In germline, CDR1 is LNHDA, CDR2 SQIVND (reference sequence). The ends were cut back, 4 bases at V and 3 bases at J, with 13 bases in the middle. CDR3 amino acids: CASSRSQGGYEQYF. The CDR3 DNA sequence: TGTGCCAGTAGTAGGTCACAGGGCGGCTACGAGCAGTACTTC.

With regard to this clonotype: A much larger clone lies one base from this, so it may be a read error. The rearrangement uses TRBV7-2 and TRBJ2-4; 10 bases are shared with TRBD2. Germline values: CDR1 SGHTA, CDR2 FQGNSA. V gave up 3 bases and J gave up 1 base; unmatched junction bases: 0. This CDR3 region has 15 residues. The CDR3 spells CASSFSGGAKNIQYF. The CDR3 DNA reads TGTGCCAGCAGCTTTAGCGGGGGGGCCAAAAACATTCAGTACTTC.